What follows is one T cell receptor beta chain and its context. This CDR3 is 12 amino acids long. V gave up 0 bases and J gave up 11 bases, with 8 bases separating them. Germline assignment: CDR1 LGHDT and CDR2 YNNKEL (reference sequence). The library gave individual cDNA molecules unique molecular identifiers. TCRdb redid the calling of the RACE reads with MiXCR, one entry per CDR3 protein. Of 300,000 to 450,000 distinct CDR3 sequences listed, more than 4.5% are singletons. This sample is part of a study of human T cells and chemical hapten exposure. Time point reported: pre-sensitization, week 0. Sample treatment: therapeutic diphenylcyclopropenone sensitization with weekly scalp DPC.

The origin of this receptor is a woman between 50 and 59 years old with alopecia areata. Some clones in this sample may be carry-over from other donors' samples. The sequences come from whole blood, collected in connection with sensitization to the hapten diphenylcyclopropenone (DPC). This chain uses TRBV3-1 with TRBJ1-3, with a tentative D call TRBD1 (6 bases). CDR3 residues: CASSQEEGAIYF. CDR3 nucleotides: TGTGCCAGCAGCCAAGAGGAGGGGGCCATATATTTT.